Below, one T cell receptor beta chain is given with its context. Its matching antigen is unknown. In the PCR, 60 Vbeta and 13 Jbeta primers were used. Only in-frame clones appear in the TCRdb table, and some are missing; sequencing was by immunoSEQ multiplex PCR. The profile shows 200,000 to 250,000 clones, around 80% of them singletons. Germline CDR1 reads SGHTA; CDR2 reads FQGNSA. The V gene lost 4 bases and the J gene lost 2 bases, with 4 bases spanning the gap. The CDR3 runs to 12 residues. This sample is drawn from a study of cytomegalovirus exposure and HLA in healthy donors. General study points: A later analysis, which compared TCR beta chains of equal frequency, found the HLA-associated ones more clonally expanded. Indistinguishability led to the exclusion of some V segments, TRBV6-2 and TRBV6-3 included.

The chain links TRBV7-2 to TRBJ2-3; D is unclear. The sequencing sample was made of PBMCs. The sequence was obtained from a man aged 50-59 years in good health and CMV-seronegative. The CDR3 DNA follows: TGTGCCAGCAGCTCCTACACAGATACGCAGTATTTT. Residues: CASSSYTDTQYF.